A single sample gave rise to the 27 T cell receptor beta chains below, sequenced in a study of shared clonotypes between healthy human individuals. Only in-frame clones appear in the TCRdb table, and some are missing; sequencing was by immunoSEQ multiplex PCR. The sample includes approximately 840,000 clones, roughly 96% of them seen just once. The naive CD8 fraction comprised CD45RO-negative cells positively selected for CCR7 and excluded terminally differentiated effector memory CD45RA+ cells. Material: naive CD8+ T cells sorted from blood. The receptors here all came from a man aged 25 to 45 in good health.

The J gene is TRBJ2-1, the V gene TRBV13; 12 positions agree with TRBD2. Germline-derived CDR1 and CDR2 are PRHDT and FYEKMQ (reference sequence). This CDR3 has 16 residues. Germline trimming cut 1 base from V and 3 bases from J; bases unmatched to any gene: 1. The CDR3 DNA reads as TGTGCCAGCAGCTTAGAGACTAGCGGGAGCTACAATGAGCAGTTCTTC. Its translation is CASSLETSGSYNEQFF.

V and J are TRBV13 and TRBJ1-1; D uncertain. This CDR3 is 14 amino acids long. Germline assignment: CDR1 PRHDT and CDR2 FYEKMQ (reference sequence). V was cut by 5 bases and J by 4 bases, with 14 bases left in between. Here the CDR3 reads CASSQTTYATEAFF. CDR3 in DNA: TGTGCCAGCAGCCAGACGACGTACGCCACTGAAGCTTTCTTT.

The rearrangement joins TRBV5-6 to TRBJ2-3, with D uncertain. Germline V lookup: CDR1 SGHDT, CDR2 YYEEEE. The ends were cut back, 3 bases at V and 2 bases at J, with 16 bases in the middle. This CDR3 region has 16 residues. The CDR3 nucleotides are TGTGCCAGCAGCTCCCGCCAAAACGCGAACACAGATACGCAGTATTTT. Translating gives CASSSRQNANTDTQYF.

This clone was seen once. A junction end diverges from the germline sequence, so it may reflect a read error. The chain links TRBV10-1 to TRBJ2-7, with D uncertain. The germline CDR1 and CDR2 sequences are WNHNN and SYGVQD (reference sequence). This CDR3 has 9 residues. CDR3 sequence reads: CASYYNLHF. The DNA for the CDR3 is TGCGCCAGCTACTACAATCTGCACTTC.

This chain connects TRBV4-1 to TRBJ1-4; 7 nucleotides agree with TRBD1. Germline assignment: CDR1 MGHRA and CDR2 YSYEKL. The CDR3 runs 15 residues. V trimming: 0 bases; J trimming: 7 bases; junction bases outside the gene matches: 5. The CDR3 protein is CASSQDRGGGEKLFF. The DNA for the CDR3 is TGCGCCAGCAGCCAAGATAGAGGGGGCGGTGAAAAACTGTTTTTT.

The rearrangement links TRBV2 to TRBJ2-3; a possible D gene is TRBD2 (6 bases). V lost 6 bases and J 0 bases, leaving 13 bases between the germline ends. CDR1 and CDR2 from the germline V gene are SNHLY and FYNNEI. This CDR3 region has 15 residues. Written as DNA, the CDR3 is TGTGCCAGCAGGGCAACTAGCTCTAGCACAGATACGCAGTATTTT. Its translation: CASRATSSSTDTQYF.

This clone was seen once. This rearrangement joins TRBV6-5 to TRBJ2-5; TRBD2 matches 7 bases. Germline trimming cut 6 bases from V and 5 bases from J; bases unmatched to any gene: 6. The CDR3 has 13 amino acids. The germline V gene has CDR1 MNHEY and CDR2 SVGAGI. The CDR3 coding sequence is TGTGCCAGCAGCTCCAGCGGGATGGAGACCCAGTACTTC. This codes for CASSSSGMETQYF.

The chain carries TRBV4-1 and TRBJ2-1, with TRBD2 matching 10 bases. The CDR3 totals 16 residues. Unmatched junction bases numbered 8, after V lost 0 bases and J lost 9 bases. The germline CDR1 and CDR2 sequences are MGHRA and YSYEKL. CDR3 protein: CASSQDLASGRAEQFF. CDR3 in DNA: TGCGCCAGCAGCCAAGATCTGGCTAGCGGGAGAGCTGAGCAGTTCTTC.

The genes are TRBV7-9 and TRBJ2-1; D is unresolved. The CDR3 totals 12 residues. CDR1 is SEHNR, CDR2 FQNEAQ, per germline (reference sequence). Trimming left V 7 bases short and J 9 bases short, with 13 bases between. The CDR3 spells CASTHRYLEQFF. The DNA for the CDR3 is TGTGCCAGCACCCACCGTTATCTTGAGCAGTTCTTC. The whole variable domain, remainder taken from reference TRBV7-9 and TRBJ2-1, is DTGVSQNPRHKITKRGQNVTFRCDPISEHNRLYWYRQTLGQGPEFLTYFQNEAQLEKSRLLSDRFSAERPKGSFSTLEIQRTEQGDSAMYLCASTHRYLEQFFGPGTRLTVL.

A single count supports this clone. This chain's CDR3 is CASSATENTGELFF. CDR3 DNA: TGTGCCAGCAGCGCGACAGAGAACACCGGGGAGCTGTTTTTT. J is TRBJ2-2 and V is TRBV9; D might be TRBD1 (5 bases). V was cut by 3 bases and J by 1 base, with 7 bases left in between. The CDR3 totals 14 residues. CDR1 is SGDLS, CDR2 YYNGEE, per germline.

The V call is TRBV29-1, the J call TRBJ2-1; TRBD2 matches 9 bases. The ends lost 7 bases at V and 3 bases at J; junction bases unmatched: 4. CDR1 is SQVTM and CDR2 is ANQGSEA in the germline V gene. The CDR3 loop spans 13 amino acids. The CDR3 loop is CSAAGGDYNEQFF. The CDR3 DNA sequence: TGCAGCGCAGCGGGAGGAGACTACAATGAGCAGTTCTTC.

The rearrangement joins TRBV9 to TRBJ2-1; D uncertain. The germline V gene has CDR1 SGDLS and CDR2 YYNGEE. Trimming took 0 bases from V and 5 from J, leaving 3 bases between them. The CDR3 contains 12 residues. The CDR3 loop reads CASSVVHNEQFF. The CDR3 region has the DNA TGTGCCAGCAGCGTAGTTCACAATGAGCAGTTCTTC.

This chain links TRBV7-9 with TRBJ2-7; D is unclear. Per the germline V gene, CDR1 is SEHNR and CDR2 is FQNEAQ (reference sequence). The CDR3 length is 17 residues. Trimming left V 5 bases short and J 0 bases short, with 20 bases between. The CDR3 bases are TGTGCCAGCAGCCCCTCCTTGCTGAAAAGACTCTCCTACGAGCAGTACTTC. Amino acid sequence: CASSPSLLKRLSYEQYF.

The chain has TRBV7-9 and TRBJ2-5; D ambiguous. CDR1 and CDR2 from the germline V gene are SEHNR and FQNEAQ (reference sequence). Trimming took 5 bases from V and 4 from J, leaving 8 bases between them. This CDR3 region has 12 residues. Here the CDR3 reads CASSLLGETQYF. CDR3 in DNA: TGTGCCAGCAGCCTTTTGGGAGAGACCCAGTACTTC.

This clone was picked up one time. The CDR3 sequence: CASSSTGGGDEQYF. The CDR3 DNA reads as TGTGCCAGCAGCAGTACAGGGGGGGGAGACGAGCAGTACTTC. The V and J genes are TRBV7-2 and TRBJ2-7; tentative D call: TRBD1 (8 bases). Germline V CDR1 and CDR2: SGHTA, FQGNSA. There are 14 residues in the CDR3. V was shortened by 5 bases and J by 5 bases, with 16 bases between the two germline ends.

The chain recombines TRBV27 with TRBJ2-7; 14 bases map to TRBD2. Germline loops: CDR1 MNHEY, CDR2 SMNVEV (reference sequence). The CDR3 is 16 residues long. V trimming: 5 bases; J trimming: 2 bases; junction bases outside the gene matches: 5. CDR3 in amino acids: CASSPQGLAGAYEQYF. The DNA of the CDR3 is TGTGCCAGCAGTCCCCAGGGACTAGCGGGAGCCTACGAGCAGTACTTC.

V is TRBV11-3 and J is TRBJ2-1, with D uncertain. Germline V gene data show CDR1 as SGHNT and CDR2 as YENEEA. CDR3 size: 12 residues. Deletions cut 5 bases from V and 10 bases from J, with 12 bases between. The CDR3 DNA sequence: TGTGCCAGCAGCCTGGACGGCCTAGAGCAGTTCTTC. It is translated as CASSLDGLEQFF.

The count of this clone is one. The chain carries TRBV6-1 and TRBJ2-7; possibly TRBD1 for D (6 bases). The V gene lost 7 bases and the J gene lost 7 bases, with 14 bases spanning the gap. Germline V CDR1 and CDR2: MNHNS, SASEGT. The CDR3 consists of 12 residues. The CDR3 DNA reads TGTGCCAGCAAGGGGGAGCTCCGAGAGCAGTACTTC. Amino acids: CASKGELREQYF.

This chain links TRBV5-1 with TRBJ2-3; 8 bases are shared with TRBD2. Germline CDR1 and CDR2: SGHRS and YFSETQ. V shed 4 bases and J 1 base; nucleotides not matched to a gene: 2. The length of the CDR3 is 14 residues. The CDR3 protein is CASSGSGGTDTQYF. CDR3 nucleotide sequence: TGCGCCAGCAGCGGTAGCGGGGGCACAGATACGCAGTATTTT.

The chain employs TRBV9 and TRBJ2-7; TRBD2 is a possible D gene (6 bases). V was trimmed by 0 bases and J by 0 bases, leaving 10 bases between them. The length of the CDR3 is 15 residues. From germline, CDR1 is SGDLS and CDR2 YYNGEE. The CDR3 is CASSVEWRGSYEQYF. The CDR3 bases are TGTGCCAGCAGCGTAGAGTGGAGGGGCTCCTACGAGCAGTACTTC.

V and J are TRBV2 and TRBJ2-5; 7 nucleotides agree with TRBD1. With V trimmed by 5 bases and J by 1 base, 22 bases remained unmatched. The length of the CDR3 is 20 residues. Germline CDR1 and CDR2: SNHLY and FYNNEI. In DNA, the CDR3 is TGTGCCAGCAGTCCAATCGGACAGGAAGACGAAAGACGAAGCCAAGAGACCCAGTACTTC. Its protein is CASSPIGQEDERRSQETQYF.

The rearrangement links TRBV27 to TRBJ1-1, with no clear D. Germline V gene lookup returns CDR1 MNHEY and CDR2 SMNVEV (reference sequence). V shed 3 bases and J shed 7 bases, with 9 bases lying between them. The CDR3 runs 12 residues. CDR3 in DNA: TGTGCCAGCAGTTTCCCCTCTGGTGAAGCTTTCTTT. Its protein is CASSFPSGEAFF.

This clone appeared a single time. The V gene is TRBV27, the J gene TRBJ2-7; D is perhaps TRBD1 (5 bases). The CDR3 spans 12 residues. Trimming shortened V by 5 bases and J by 4 bases, and 9 bases separated the two germline ends. Germline loops: CDR1 MNHEY, CDR2 SMNVEV (reference sequence). The CDR3 nucleotides read TGTGCCAGCAGTCCTGACAGATACGAGCAGTACTTC. As protein: CASSPDRYEQYF.

This chain connects TRBV6-5 to TRBJ1-1, with no clear D. Germline V gene data show CDR1 as MNHEY and CDR2 as SVGAGI. This CDR3 has 16 amino acids. Trimming pared 2 bases from V and 4 bases from J, leaving 17 bases between. CDR3 sequence (DNA): TGTGCCAGCAGTTACCCCTCATTAGGCGGAGGCACTGAAGCTTTCTTT. It yields the protein CASSYPSLGGGTEAFF.

A note on this clone: The sample has other DNA sequences that encode this CDR3 too. The chain links TRBV19 to TRBJ2-1; 11 bases map to TRBD2. This CDR3 spans 16 amino acids. V trimming: 3 bases; J trimming: 1 base; junction bases outside the gene matches: 2. CDR1 LNHDA and CDR2 SQIVND come from the germline V gene (reference sequence). The CDR3 region has the DNA TGTGCCAGTAGTATTACTAGCGGGAGTTCCTACAATGAGCAGTTCTTC. Translating gives CASSITSGSSYNEQFF.

The chain uses TRBV13 and TRBJ2-2; D is undetermined. The CDR3 runs 15 residues. The V gene's germline CDR1 is PRHDT and CDR2 FYEKMQ (reference sequence). V was cut by 4 bases and J by 3 bases, with 12 bases left in between. CDR3 protein: CASSSPTSDTGELFF. The CDR3 DNA is TGTGCCAGCAGCTCCCCTACCTCGGACACCGGGGAGCTGTTTTTT.

The V call is TRBV7-3, the J call TRBJ1-1, with D perhaps TRBD1 (5 bases). The CDR3 is 14 amino acids. Germline lookup yields CDR1 SGHTA and CDR2 FQGTGA. Trimming removed 5 bases from V and 1 base from J, with 11 bases in between. CDR3 sequence (DNA): TGTGCCAGCAGCCCTAATGGGGGGAACACTGAAGCTTTCTTT. Amino acids: CASSPNGGNTEAFF. The full variable domain, rest sourced from reference TRBV7-3 and TRBJ1-1, is GAGVSQTPSNKVTEKGKYVELRCDPISGHTALYWYRQSLGQGPEFLIYFQGTGAADDSGLPNDRFFAVRPEGSVSTLKIQRTERGDSAVYLCASSPNGGNTEAFFGQGTRLTVV.